This T cell receptor beta chain derives from a study of shared clonotypes between healthy human individuals (TCRdb year 2020). Regarding the complete study: A few men and a couple of women, aged 18 to 49 years, made up the cohort. For each donor, CD4 naive and CD4 memory were each run on three plates, CD8 naive on two plates, and CD8 memory on one plate. To estimate repertoire size and how much clonotype sharing occurs between individuals, the study deeply sequenced the blood TCR repertoires of roughly 5 healthy adults. To increase sequencing depth and limit assay-specific biases, different laboratories used diverse techniques to prepare libraries and sequence TCR repertoires. Between about 0.94 and 8.9 billion PBMCs per donor were obtained by leukapheresis. Broader findings and caveats from the paper: Sampling was restricted to blood, and TCR repertoires in tissues likely differ from the TCR repertoires found in blood. Naive subsets generally had larger estimated clonotype richness than memory subsets. Because the study included a small number of donors, the genetic and exposure-history diversity represented was limited. About 4.5% of naive CD4, 3.5% of naive CD8, 2.3% of memory CD4, and 0.35% to 0.5% of memory CD8 clonotypes were shared across four donors. Rarefaction of sorted-subset datasets indicated incomplete sequencing despite the large sequencing depth. Compared with non-shared clonotypes, clonotypes shared by all four sorted-subset donors had higher generation probabilities. Pairwise subsampling led to the expectation that sequencing depth would affect the degree of clonotype sharing among donors.

Using the deep immunoSEQ assay, multiplex PCR amplified TCR CDR3 regions from genomic DNA. Genomic DNA extracted from each cell subset was distributed evenly over all wells of several immunoSEQ 96-well plates, and each plate served as one replicate. Each replicate PCR for sorted subsets received roughly 200 ng genomic DNA, equal to about 30,000 T cell genomes. Purified libraries were measured with a Qubit 3.0 fluorometer, size-checked on a Bioanalyzer 2100, and measured again with the KAPA Library Quantification kit. Every immunoSEQ 96-well plate was sequenced on a separate single-read 150-cycle Illumina NextSeq 550 flow cell. The paper's processing steps were these. Because the immunoSEQ output included only junctional sequences and no quality scores, the filtering could not be the same as the filtering used for full-length reads. To assign V/J genes and CDR3, sequences were annotated using PyIR, a Python wrapper for IgBLAST v1.9, with IMGT germline references. Reads were filtered out if the reads had weak V/J assignments (E-value above 1e-6), no CDR3, stop codons, out-of-frame junctions, or ambiguous translated residues. V3J clonotypes were defined as sequences sharing an identical inferred V gene, J gene, and CDR3 amino acid sequence. Percentage overlap between repertoires was calculated by dividing the number of shared unique clonotypes by the size of the smaller repertoire. Three approaches were used to assess repertoire richness: RTK rarefaction, the Chao1 estimator, and Recon v2.1 estimates of unobserved clonotypes. Generation probabilities for all TCRbeta clonotypes obtained by the gDNA method from four donors were computed using OLGA. TCRdb took this table from immuneACCESS and kept in-frame rearrangements with V and J called. Such tables lack part of the clones; where checked against another copy, unresolved V genes explain under half of the gap, and the rest is unexplained. Clone size and the V and J calls come from that table; the DNA yielded D and trimming. A total of millions of clones appear in this sample, about 95% of them only once. Approximately 1.2% of the sample rests with the top ten.

CD8 naive samples were obtained by positive selection for CCR7 among CD45RO-negative cells, yielding a CD45RA+CCR7+ population from which TemRA cells were excluded. The donors were healthy, HIV-negative adults with no recently reported acute infections or vaccinations. Only Caucasian adults living in Nashville, Tennessee, USA were represented among the donors. After blood collection by leukapheresis, PBMCs were isolated using Ficoll-Histopaque density gradient centrifugation and then cryopreserved in the vapor phase of liquid nitrogen. Purity and quantity of every magnetically sorted T cell population were checked by analytical flow cytometry. Genomic DNA was isolated from each sorted fraction and quantified by UV absorbance on a Nanodrop 2000c. From its cysteine to its phenylalanine, the CDR3 spans 17 amino acids. Only the CDR3 portion is preserved as DNA: 51 bases, with reading frame beginning at the first base. The germline ends are 17 bases apart after V is trimmed by 1 base and J by 1 base. According to the germline V gene, CDR1 reads SGHVS and CDR2 reads FQNEAQ.

A single count supports this clone. Its binding antigen is unknown. Base qualities are not recorded, but no much larger clone differs from it by a single base. This receptor chain uses TRBV7-8 and TRBJ2-7, with a tentative D gene TRBD2 over 6 matching bases. This receptor was identified in a man younger than 30 in good health. Sequencing was performed on naive CD8+ T cells sorted from blood. Reading the label with the study, this specimen's cell subset or site is: CD45RA+CCR7+. The sequenced DNA: TGTGCCAGCAGCTTAGAAATAGCGGAGGTAACTTCCTACGAGCAGTACTTC. It is translated as CASSLEIAEVTSYEQYF. Reference TRBV7-8 and TRBJ2-7 genes cover what lies past the CDR3, so the full variable domain is GAGVSQSPRYKVAKRGQDVALRCDPISGHVSLFWYQQALGQGPEFLTYFQNEAQLDKSGLPSDRFFAERPEGSVSTLKIQRTQQEDSAVYLCASSLEIAEVTSYEQYFGPGTRLTVT.